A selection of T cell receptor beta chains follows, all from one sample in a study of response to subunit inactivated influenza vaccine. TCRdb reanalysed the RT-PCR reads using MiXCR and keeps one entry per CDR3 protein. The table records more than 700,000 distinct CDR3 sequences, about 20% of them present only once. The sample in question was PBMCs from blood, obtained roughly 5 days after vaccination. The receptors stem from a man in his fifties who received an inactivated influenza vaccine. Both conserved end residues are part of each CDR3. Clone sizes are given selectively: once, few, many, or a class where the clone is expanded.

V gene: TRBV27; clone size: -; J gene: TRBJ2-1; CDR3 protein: CASSSDVETGNSYNEQFF
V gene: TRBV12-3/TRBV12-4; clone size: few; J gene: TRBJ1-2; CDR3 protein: CASGQQGPSYGYTF
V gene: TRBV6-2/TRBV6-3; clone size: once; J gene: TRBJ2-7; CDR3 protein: CASRPPWGRSSENSYEQYF
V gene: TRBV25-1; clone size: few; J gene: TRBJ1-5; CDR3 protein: CASSETGVQPQHF
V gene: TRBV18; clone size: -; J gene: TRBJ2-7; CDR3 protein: CASSRLVRDHEQYF
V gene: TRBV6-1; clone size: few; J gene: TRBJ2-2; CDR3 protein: CASTPGLVNTGELFF
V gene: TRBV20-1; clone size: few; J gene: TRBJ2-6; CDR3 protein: CSARKAGANVLTF
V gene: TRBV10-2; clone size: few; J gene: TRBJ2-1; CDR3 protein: CASSEWGRVRNEQFF
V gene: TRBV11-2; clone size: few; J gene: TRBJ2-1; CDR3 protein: CASSLRETEQFF
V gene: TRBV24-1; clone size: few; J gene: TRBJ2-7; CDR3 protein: CATSETDYEQYF
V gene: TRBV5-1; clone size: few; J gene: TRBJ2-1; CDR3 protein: CASSLEMSGSSYNEQFF
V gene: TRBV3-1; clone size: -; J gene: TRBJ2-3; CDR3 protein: CASSPGTSRPDTQYF
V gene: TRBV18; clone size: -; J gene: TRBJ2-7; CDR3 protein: CASSPTGTSEQYF
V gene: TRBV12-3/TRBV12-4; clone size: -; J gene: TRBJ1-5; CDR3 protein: CASSFYGSNQPQHF
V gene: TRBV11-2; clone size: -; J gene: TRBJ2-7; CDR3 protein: CASSLGSGGKSYEQYF
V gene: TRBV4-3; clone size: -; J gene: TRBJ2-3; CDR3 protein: CASSQRQADTQYF
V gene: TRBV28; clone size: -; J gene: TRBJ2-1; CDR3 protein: CASNKPGLALDEQFF
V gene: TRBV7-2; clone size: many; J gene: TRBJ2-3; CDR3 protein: CASSGADTQYF
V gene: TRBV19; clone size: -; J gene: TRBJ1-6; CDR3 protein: CASSVPGQNINSPLHF
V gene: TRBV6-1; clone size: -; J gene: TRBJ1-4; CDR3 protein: CASSQAEKLFF
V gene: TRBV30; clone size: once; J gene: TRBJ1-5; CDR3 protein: CAWTERFDQPQHF
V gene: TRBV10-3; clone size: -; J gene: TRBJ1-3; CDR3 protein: CAINGDPSSGNTIYF
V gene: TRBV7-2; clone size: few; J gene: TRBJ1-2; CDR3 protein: CASSSNLVGQNYGYTF
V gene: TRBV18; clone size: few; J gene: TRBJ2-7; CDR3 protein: CASSPLGPRMGQGYEQYF
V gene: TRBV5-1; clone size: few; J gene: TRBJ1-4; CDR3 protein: CASSSRLLSPDEKLFF
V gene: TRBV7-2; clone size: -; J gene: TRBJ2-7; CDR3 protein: CASSLGAGAWEQYF
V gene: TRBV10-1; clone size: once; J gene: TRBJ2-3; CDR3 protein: CASSDWDRQNRDTQYF
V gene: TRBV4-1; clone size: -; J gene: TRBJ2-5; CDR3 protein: CASRQGRGGRLETQYF
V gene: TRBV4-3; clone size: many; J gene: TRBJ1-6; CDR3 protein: CASSQDTGRDSPLHF
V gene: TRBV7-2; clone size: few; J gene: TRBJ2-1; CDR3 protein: CASSLGQGFWFTEQFF
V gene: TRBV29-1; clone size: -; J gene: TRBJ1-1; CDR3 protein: CSVEVEGYTEAFF